What follows are 28 T cell receptor beta chains derived from one specimen sequenced in a study of cytomegalovirus exposure and HLA in healthy donors. 13 Jbeta primers and 60 Vbeta primers were used for the PCR. Clones were read by immunoSEQ multiplex PCR, and TCRdb kept only the in-frame ones, dropping some. Of 80,000 to 95,000 clones detected, around 70% appear once; the ten largest clones hold approximately 15%. What was sequenced was PBMCs. These receptors came from a woman between 50 and 59 years old in good health and CMV-seropositive.

The chain combines TRBV5-4 with TRBJ1-2; D unclear. The CDR3 has 13 amino acids. Per the germline V gene, CDR1 is SGHNT and CDR2 is YYREEE (reference sequence). The V gene lost 3 bases and the J gene lost 9 bases, with 15 bases spanning the gap. CDR3 sequence reads: CASSSPPRPRYTF. The CDR3 nucleotides read TGTGCCAGCAGCTCCCCCCCGCGTCCCCGCTACACCTTC.

The chain combines TRBV28 with TRBJ2-2; no firm D call. Trimming took 3 bases from V and 6 from J, leaving 8 bases between them. Germline values: CDR1 MDHEN, CDR2 SYDVKM. This CDR3 spans 13 amino acids. DNA for the CDR3: TGTGCCAGCAGTTTGCAGGTCCCCGGGGAGCTGTTTTTT. Protein sequence: CASSLQVPGELFF.

This clone was recorded a few times. This chain connects TRBV9 to TRBJ2-3; 7 bases fit TRBD2. Germline V gives CDR1 SGDLS, CDR2 YYNGEE. V shed 3 bases, J shed 7 bases, and the junction held 8 bases outside the gene matches. There are 14 residues in the CDR3. CDR3 in amino acids: CASSARPGRNTQYF. The CDR3 DNA sequence: TGTGCCAGCAGCGCCCGACCCGGGAGGAATACGCAGTATTTT.

The V gene is TRBV5-8, the J gene TRBJ2-4; TRBD2 agrees at 8 bases. Looked up from germline, CDR1 is SGHTS and CDR2 is YDEGEE. The length of the CDR3 is 17 residues. V dropped 0 bases and J dropped 0; count of bases not matched to a gene: 5. The CDR3 bases are TGTGCCAGCAGCTTGGATCGGGGGGGAATAGCCAAAAACATTCAGTACTTC. Translation: CASSLDRGGIAKNIQYF.

This chain links TRBV7-2 with TRBJ1-5, with 7 bases matching TRBD1. The CDR3 consists of 15 residues. Germline lookup yields CDR1 SGHTA and CDR2 FQGNSA. The ends lost 0 bases at V and 4 bases at J; junction bases unmatched: 3. Here the CDR3 DNA reads TGTGCCAGCAGCTTAGCATCAGGGGGGAATCAGCCCCAGCATTTT. Translation: CASSLASGGNQPQHF. Full variable domain (rest looked up from reference TRBV7-2 and TRBJ1-5): GAGVSQSPSNKVTEKGKDVELRCDPISGHTALYWYRQSLGQGLEFLIYFQGNSAPDKSGLPSDRFSAERTGGSVSTLTIQRTQQEDSAVYLCASSLASGGNQPQHFGDGTRLSIL.

The CDR3: CASSQTSGLQETQYF. In DNA form, the CDR3 reads TGTGCCAGCAGCCAGACGAGTGGGCTACAAGAGACCCAGTACTTC. The J gene is TRBJ2-5, the V gene TRBV14, with unresolved D. The CDR3 loop spans 15 amino acids. Germline V gives CDR1 SGHDN, CDR2 FVKESK. V gave up 3 bases and J gave up 2 bases, with 13 bases separating them.

The V gene is TRBV10-3, the J gene TRBJ2-7; 7 bases align to TRBD1. Germline CDR1 and CDR2: ENHRY and SYGVKD. The V and J ends lost 8 bases and 0 bases, in that order; junction bases with no gene match: 4. The CDR3 sequence is 13 residues long. The DNA for the CDR3 is TGTGCCATCGGGACAGCTCTCTCCTACGAGCAGTACTTC. Its translation is CAIGTALSYEQYF.

The rearrangement joins TRBV5-1 to TRBJ2-3; a weak D match, TRBD1 (6 bases). The ends were cut back, 3 bases at V and 0 bases at J, with 11 bases in the middle. CDR1 and CDR2 from the germline V gene are SGHRS and YFSETQ. The CDR3 runs to 15 residues. CDR3 DNA sequence: TGCGCCAGCAGCTGGACAGACACTAGCACAGATACGCAGTATTTT. Translated: CASSWTDTSTDTQYF.

This clone turned up a few times. This chain links TRBV28 with TRBJ1-2, with TRBD1 matching 10 bases. V was clipped by 1 base and J by 6 bases; unmatched bases: 8. Germline CDR1 reads MDHEN; CDR2 reads SYDVKM. This CDR3 is built from 16 residues. CDR3 sequence: CASSLLGRQGANGYTF. The CDR3 DNA sequence: TGTGCCAGCAGTTTATTGGGGAGACAGGGGGCTAATGGCTACACCTTC.

This chain connects TRBV7-2 to TRBJ2-1; TRBD2 agrees at 14 bases. Germline V gene sequence: CDR1 SGHTA, CDR2 FQGNSA. Unmatched junction bases numbered 9, after V lost 4 bases and J lost 1 base. The CDR3 spans 19 residues. The CDR3: CASSSLMTSGRASYNEQFF. As DNA, the CDR3 is TGTGCCAGCAGCTCACTGATGACTAGCGGGAGGGCGTCCTACAATGAGCAGTTCTTC. The variable domain in full, with the rest retrieved from reference TRBV7-2 and TRBJ2-1, is GAGVSQSPSNKVTEKGKDVELRCDPISGHTALYWYRQSLGQGLEFLIYFQGNSAPDKSGLPSDRFSAERTGGSVSTLTIQRTQQEDSAVYLCASSSLMTSGRASYNEQFFGPGTRLTVL.

The table lists this clone with a few counts. V gene TRBV5-1 combines with J gene TRBJ1-2; D is ambiguous. Trimming cost V 5 bases and J 4 bases, with 9 bases left between them. The CDR3 totals 12 residues. Germline lookup yields CDR1 SGHRS and CDR2 YFSETQ. The CDR3 coding sequence is TGCGCCAGCAGGGTGGGCGCCTATGGCTACACCTTC. Translating it yields CASRVGAYGYTF.

The chain employs TRBV19 and TRBJ2-1, with D unclear. V was cut by 7 bases and J by 7 bases, with 17 bases left in between. The CDR3 is 14 amino acids. Per the germline V gene, CDR1 is LNHDA and CDR2 is SQIVND (reference sequence). The CDR3 loop is CASKAWAENNEQFF. CDR3 nucleotide sequence: TGTGCCAGTAAGGCCTGGGCAGAAAATAATGAGCAGTTCTTC.

The CDR3: CASSRTGSFNQPQHF. For the CDR3, the DNA is TGTGCCAGTAGTCGGACAGGATCTTTCAATCAGCCCCAGCATTTT. V and J are TRBV19 and TRBJ1-5; 7 bases are shared with TRBD1. Germline V gives CDR1 LNHDA, CDR2 SQIVND (reference sequence). Trimming at V came to 5 bases and at J to 3 bases, leaving 7 bases not matched to a gene. This CDR3 region has 15 residues.

The V gene is TRBV18, the J gene TRBJ2-5, with D hard to call. The CDR3 length is 15 residues. Germline CDR1 reads KGHSH; CDR2 reads LQKENI. V lost 0 bases and J 2 bases, leaving 10 bases between the germline ends. CDR3 in amino acids: CASSPPLSSQETQYF. DNA for the CDR3: TGTGCCAGCTCACCACCATTGAGTTCTCAAGAGACCCAGTACTTC.

The gene calls are TRBV21-1 and TRBJ2-7; TRBD1, the table's D call, lacks a check against the DNA. TRBV21-1 is deemed a pseudogene. This CDR3 comprises 14 residues. Here the CDR3 DNA reads TGTGCCAGCAGCAAAGGGGGCTGTAATTACGAGCAGTACTTC. Its translation: CASSKGGCNYEQYF.

The chain is built from TRBV28 and TRBJ1-1, with 7 bases matching TRBD1. The ends lost 5 bases at V and 7 bases at J; junction bases unmatched: 7. This CDR3 has 13 amino acids. CDR1 and CDR2 (germline): MDHEN, SYDVKM. CDR3 nucleotide sequence: TGTGCCAGCAGTCTCCTCCGGGACAGTGAAGCTTTCTTT. The encoded protein is CASSLLRDSEAFF.

The gene calls are TRBV19 and TRBJ2-1, with 8 nucleotides matching TRBD1. V shed 8 bases and J 9 bases; nucleotides not matched to a gene: 12. Germline CDR1 LNHDA, CDR2 SQIVND (reference sequence). There are 14 residues in the CDR3. The CDR3 nucleotides are TGTGCCAGTGGGGCCACAGGGGGTAATTTTGAGCAGTTCTTC. Translation: CASGATGGNFEQFF.

This clone ranks as medium-sized. This chain connects TRBV25-1 to TRBJ2-1; 9 bases are shared with TRBD2. V lost 1 base and J lost 10; bases outside the gene matches: 17. The CDR3 spans 18 residues. Germline CDR1 reads MGHDK; CDR2 reads SYGVNS. In DNA, the CDR3 is TGTGCCAGCAGTGAATCCCCGCCTAGCGGGAAGAGAAAAGGAGAGCAGTTCTTC. It yields the protein CASSESPPSGKRKGEQFF.

The CDR3 coding sequence is TGCGCCAGCAGCCAAGTTAGAGGGCGGGGCAATCAGCCCCAGCATTTT. Amino acid sequence: CASSQVRGRGNQPQHF. V gene TRBV4-1 combines with J gene TRBJ1-5; D gene unclear. Trimming took 1 base from V and 2 from J, leaving 12 bases between them. The CDR3 length is 16 residues. CDR1 MGHRA and CDR2 YSYEKL come from the germline V gene.

The genes are TRBV29-1 and TRBJ1-1; D is unclear. The CDR3 runs to 11 residues. Trimming removed 7 bases at V and 0 bases at J, with 6 bases between. CDR1 is SQVTM and CDR2 is ANQGSEA in the germline V gene. CDR3 sequence (DNA): TGCAGCGGTATAGTGAACACTGAAGCTTTCTTT. Encoded protein: CSGIVNTEAFF. Complete variable domain (other parts from reference TRBV29-1 and TRBJ1-1): SAVISQKPSRDICQRGTSLTIQCQVDSQVTMMFWYRQQPGQSLTLIATANQGSEATYESGFVIDKFPISRPNLTFSTLTVSNMSPEDSSIYLCSGIVNTEAFFGQGTRLTVV.

This clone came up a few times. The chain joins TRBV5-6 to TRBJ1-4, with TRBD1 as a possible D gene (5 bases). CDR1 is SGHDT, CDR2 YYEEEE, per germline. With 0 bases removed from V and 6 bases from J, the gap between germline ends came to 9 bases. The CDR3 covers 14 residues. Here the CDR3 reads CASSLGGRDEKLFF. CDR3 in DNA: TGTGCCAGCAGCTTGGGGGGCAGGGATGAAAAACTGTTTTTT.

This clone has more than one count but fewer than ten. The V call is TRBV4-3, the J call TRBJ2-3; possible D gene TRBD2, 6 bases. Germline assignment: CDR1 LGHNA and CDR2 YSLEER. The CDR3 covers 15 residues. V was pared by 0 bases and J by 1 base, with 8 bases between. The DNA of the CDR3 is TGCGCCAGCAGCCAAGACGGAGGGGGCACAGATACGCAGTATTTT. The encoded protein is CASSQDGGGTDTQYF.

This clone came up many times. The chain combines TRBV5-1 with TRBJ2-7; 8 positions agree with TRBD2. This CDR3 is 15 amino acids long. J gave up 7 bases and V 1 base, and 10 bases lay outside the gene matches. Germline lookup yields CDR1 SGHRS and CDR2 YFSETQ. The CDR3 sequence: CASSLTPGGPGEQYF. Written as DNA, the CDR3 is TGCGCCAGCAGCTTGACGCCGGGAGGGCCAGGGGAGCAGTACTTC.

V and J are TRBV7-2 and TRBJ2-7; D uncertain. V was pared by 0 bases and J by 3 bases, with 6 bases between. The length of the CDR3 is 13 residues. Germline values: CDR1 SGHTA, CDR2 FQGNSA. CDR3 nucleotides: TGTGCCAGCAGCTTAGCCCCTTACTACGAGCAGTACTTC. This codes for CASSLAPYYEQYF. Variable domain in full (rest from reference TRBV7-2 and TRBJ2-7): GAGVSQSPSNKVTEKGKDVELRCDPISGHTALYWYRQSLGQGLEFLIYFQGNSAPDKSGLPSDRFSAERTGGSVSTLTIQRTQQEDSAVYLCASSLAPYYEQYFGPGTRLTVT.

This clone has just a few counts. At one end, the junction sequence differs from germline, possibly due to a read error. The chain uses TRBV5-1 and TRBJ1-2, with D unclear. CDR3 length equals 16 residues. CDR1 and CDR2 (germline): SGHRS, YFSETQ. The DNA of the CDR3 is TGCGCCAGCACCTTGGGGTCGTGGAGAAATAACTATGGCTACACCTTC. Translating gives CASTLGSWRNNYGYTF.

The chain is built from TRBV28 and TRBJ1-2, with 10 bases aligning to TRBD1. V gave up 8 bases and J gave up 7 bases; unmatched junction bases: 4. Germline CDR1 is MDHEN and CDR2 is SYDVKM. This CDR3 is built from 12 residues. The CDR3, as DNA: TGTGCCAGCCTGACAGGGGGCCGTGGCTACACCTTC. As protein: CASLTGGRGYTF.

This clone was seen only a few times. The rearrangement links TRBV5-5 to TRBJ2-7; 7 bases agree with TRBD1. Trimming cost V 4 bases and J 2 bases; bases outside gene matches: 9. The CDR3 length is 15 residues. Germline lookup yields CDR1 SGHKS and CDR2 YYEKEE (reference sequence). The CDR3 spells CASSKSYQGAYEQYF. CDR3 bases: TGTGCCAGCAGCAAAAGTTATCAGGGGGCCTACGAGCAGTACTTC.

This clone was seen a few times. The rearrangement uses TRBV9 and TRBJ2-1, with 11 nucleotides matching TRBD2. V lost 3 bases, J lost 8 bases, and 7 bases stayed unmatched. The CDR3 length is 15 residues. Germline CDR1 is SGDLS and CDR2 is YYNGEE. The CDR3 DNA reads as TGTGCCAGCAGCGCATTAGCGGGAGGGCCACATGAGCAGTTCTTC. Amino acids: CASSALAGGPHEQFF.